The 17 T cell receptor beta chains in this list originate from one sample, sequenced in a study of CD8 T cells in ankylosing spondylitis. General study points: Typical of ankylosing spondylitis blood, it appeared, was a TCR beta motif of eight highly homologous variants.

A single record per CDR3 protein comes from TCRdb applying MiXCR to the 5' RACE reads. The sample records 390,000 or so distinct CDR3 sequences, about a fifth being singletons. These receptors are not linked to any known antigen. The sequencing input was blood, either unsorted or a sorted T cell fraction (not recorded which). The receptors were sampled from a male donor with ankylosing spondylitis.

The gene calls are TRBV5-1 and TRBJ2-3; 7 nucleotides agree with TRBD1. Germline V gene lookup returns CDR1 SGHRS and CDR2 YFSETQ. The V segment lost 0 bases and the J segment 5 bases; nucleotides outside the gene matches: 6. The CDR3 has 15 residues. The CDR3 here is CASSLEQGPVDTQYF. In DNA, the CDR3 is TGCGCCAGCAGCTTGGAACAGGGGCCGGTAGATACGCAGTATTTT.

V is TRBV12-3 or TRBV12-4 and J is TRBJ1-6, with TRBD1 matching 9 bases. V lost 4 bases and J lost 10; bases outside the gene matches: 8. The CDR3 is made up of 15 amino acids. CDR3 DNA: TGTGCCAGCAGTTCCGGACAGGGGAGTGTGTCACCCCTCCACTTT. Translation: CASSSGQGSVSPLHF.

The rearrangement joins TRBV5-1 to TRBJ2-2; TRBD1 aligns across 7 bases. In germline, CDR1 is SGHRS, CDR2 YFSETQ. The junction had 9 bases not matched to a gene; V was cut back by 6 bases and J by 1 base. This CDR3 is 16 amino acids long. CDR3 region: CASKDRLLLNTGELFF. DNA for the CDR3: TGCGCCAGCAAGGACAGGCTTCTGCTGAACACCGGGGAGCTGTTTTTT.

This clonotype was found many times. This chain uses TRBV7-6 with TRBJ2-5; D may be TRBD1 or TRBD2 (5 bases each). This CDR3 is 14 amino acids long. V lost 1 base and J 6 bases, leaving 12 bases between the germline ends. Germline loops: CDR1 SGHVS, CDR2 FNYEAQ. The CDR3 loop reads CASSLGGVGKTQYF. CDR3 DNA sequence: TGTGCCAGCAGCTTAGGAGGGGTCGGAAAGACCCAGTACTTC.

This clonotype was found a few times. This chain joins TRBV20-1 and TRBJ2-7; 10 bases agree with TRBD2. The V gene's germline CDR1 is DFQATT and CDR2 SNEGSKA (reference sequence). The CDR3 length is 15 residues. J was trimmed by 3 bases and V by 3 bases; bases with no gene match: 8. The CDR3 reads CSASGAGGSDYEQYF. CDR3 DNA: TGCAGTGCTAGTGGAGCGGGAGGGTCCGACTACGAGCAGTACTTC.

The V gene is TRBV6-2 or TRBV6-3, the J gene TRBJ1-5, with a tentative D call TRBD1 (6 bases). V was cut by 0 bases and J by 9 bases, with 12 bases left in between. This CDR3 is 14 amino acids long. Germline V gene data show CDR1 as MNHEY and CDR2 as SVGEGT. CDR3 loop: CASSYSRGSPPQHF. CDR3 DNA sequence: TGTGCCAGCAGTTACTCCAGGGGAAGTCCGCCCCAGCATTTT.

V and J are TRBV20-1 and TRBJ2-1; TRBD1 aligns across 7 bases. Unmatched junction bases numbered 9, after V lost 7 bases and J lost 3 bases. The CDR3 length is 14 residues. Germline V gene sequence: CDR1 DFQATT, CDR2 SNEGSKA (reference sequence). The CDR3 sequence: CSGYRDSRYNEQFF. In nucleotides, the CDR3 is TGCAGTGGTTACAGGGACAGCCGCTACAATGAGCAGTTCTTC.

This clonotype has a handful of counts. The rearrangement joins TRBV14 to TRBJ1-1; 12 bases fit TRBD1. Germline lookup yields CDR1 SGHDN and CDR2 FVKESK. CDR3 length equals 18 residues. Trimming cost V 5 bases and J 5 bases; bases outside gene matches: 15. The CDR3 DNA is TGTGCCAGCAGCTTACCGGGACAGGGGGCCAGGGGAGCTACTGAAGCTTTCTTT. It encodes CASSLPGQGARGATEAFF.

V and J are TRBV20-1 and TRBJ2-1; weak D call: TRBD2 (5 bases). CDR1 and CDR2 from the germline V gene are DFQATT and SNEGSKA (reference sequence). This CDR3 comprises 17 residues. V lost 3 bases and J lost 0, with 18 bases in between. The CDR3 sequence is CSASRGLAISSYNEQFF. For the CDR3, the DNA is TGCAGTGCTAGTCGGGGATTAGCTATTAGCTCCTACAATGAGCAGTTCTTC.

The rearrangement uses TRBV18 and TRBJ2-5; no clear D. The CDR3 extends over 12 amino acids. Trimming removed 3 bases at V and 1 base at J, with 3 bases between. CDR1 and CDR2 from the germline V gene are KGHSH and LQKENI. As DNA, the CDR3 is TGTGCCAGCTCACCCGTCCAAGAGACCCAGTACTTC. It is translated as CASSPVQETQYF. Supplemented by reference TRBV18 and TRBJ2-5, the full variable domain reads NAGVMQNPRHLVRRRGQEARLRCSPMKGHSHVYWYRQLPEEGLKFMVYLQKENIIDESGMPKERFSAEFPKEGPSILRIQQVVRGDSAAYFCASSPVQETQYFGPGTRLLVL.

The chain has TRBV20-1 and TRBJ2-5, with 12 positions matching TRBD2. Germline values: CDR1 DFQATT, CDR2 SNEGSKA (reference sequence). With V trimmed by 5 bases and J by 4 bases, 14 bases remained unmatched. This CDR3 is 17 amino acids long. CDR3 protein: CSARSGTSGSEVETQYF. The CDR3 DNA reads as TGCAGTGCTCGATCCGGGACTAGCGGGTCAGAGGTAGAGACCCAGTACTTC.

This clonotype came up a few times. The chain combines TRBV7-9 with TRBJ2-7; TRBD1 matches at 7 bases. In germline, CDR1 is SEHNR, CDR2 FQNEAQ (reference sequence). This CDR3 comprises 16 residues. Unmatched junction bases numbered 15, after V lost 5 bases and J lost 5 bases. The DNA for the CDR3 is TGTGCCAGCAGCCGAAGTATTGGGACAGCTACGCACGAGCAGTACTTC. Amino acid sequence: CASSRSIGTATHEQYF. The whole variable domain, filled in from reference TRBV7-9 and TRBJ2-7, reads DTGVSQNPRHKITKRGQNVTFRCDPISEHNRLYWYRQTLGQGPEFLTYFQNEAQLEKSRLLSDRFSAERPKGSFSTLEIQRTEQGDSAMYLCASSRSIGTATHEQYFGPGTRLTVT.

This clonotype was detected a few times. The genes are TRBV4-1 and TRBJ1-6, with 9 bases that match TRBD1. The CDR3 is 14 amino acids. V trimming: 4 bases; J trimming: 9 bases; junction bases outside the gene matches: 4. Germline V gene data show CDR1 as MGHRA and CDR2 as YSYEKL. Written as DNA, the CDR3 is TGCGCCAGCAGCCGGACAGGGGTGACTTCACCCCTCCACTTT. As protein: CASSRTGVTSPLHF.

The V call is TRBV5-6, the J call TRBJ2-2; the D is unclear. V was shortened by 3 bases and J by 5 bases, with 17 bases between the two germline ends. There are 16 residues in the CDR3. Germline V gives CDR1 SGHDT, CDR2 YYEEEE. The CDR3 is CASSSIGLDVTGELFF. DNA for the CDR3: TGTGCCAGCAGCTCGATAGGGCTAGACGTGACCGGGGAGCTGTTTTTT.

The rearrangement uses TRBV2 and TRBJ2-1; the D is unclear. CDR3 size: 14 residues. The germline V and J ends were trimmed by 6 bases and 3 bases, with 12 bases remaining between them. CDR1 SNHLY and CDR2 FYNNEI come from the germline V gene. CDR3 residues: CASRDTGRYNEQFF. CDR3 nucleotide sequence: TGTGCCAGCAGAGACACCGGGCGCTACAATGAGCAGTTCTTC.

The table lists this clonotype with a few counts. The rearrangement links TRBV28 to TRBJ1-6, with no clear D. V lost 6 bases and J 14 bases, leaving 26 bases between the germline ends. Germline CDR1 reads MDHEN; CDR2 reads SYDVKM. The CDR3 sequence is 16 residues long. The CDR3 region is CASRPFLPSGYVTLHF. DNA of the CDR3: TGTGCCAGCAGGCCATTCCTCCCCTCGGGGTACGTCACCCTCCACTTT.

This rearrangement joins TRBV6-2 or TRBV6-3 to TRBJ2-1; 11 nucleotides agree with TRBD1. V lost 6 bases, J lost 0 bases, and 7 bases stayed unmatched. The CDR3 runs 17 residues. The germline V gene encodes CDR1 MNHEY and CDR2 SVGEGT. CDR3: CASSPGTGGSSYNEQFF. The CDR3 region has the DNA TGTGCCAGCAGCCCCGGGACAGGGGGTAGCTCCTACAATGAGCAGTTCTTC.